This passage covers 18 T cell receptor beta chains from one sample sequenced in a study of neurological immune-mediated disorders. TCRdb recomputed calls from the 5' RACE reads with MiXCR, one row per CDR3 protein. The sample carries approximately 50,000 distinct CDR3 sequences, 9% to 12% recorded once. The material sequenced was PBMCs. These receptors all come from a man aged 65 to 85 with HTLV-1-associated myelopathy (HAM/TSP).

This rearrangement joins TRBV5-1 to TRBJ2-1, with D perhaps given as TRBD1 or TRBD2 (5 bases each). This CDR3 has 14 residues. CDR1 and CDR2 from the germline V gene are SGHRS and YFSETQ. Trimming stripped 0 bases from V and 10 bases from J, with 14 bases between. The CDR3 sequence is CASSLGPGQVEQFF. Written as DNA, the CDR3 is TGCGCCAGCAGCTTGGGTCCGGGGCAGGTCGAGCAGTTCTTC.

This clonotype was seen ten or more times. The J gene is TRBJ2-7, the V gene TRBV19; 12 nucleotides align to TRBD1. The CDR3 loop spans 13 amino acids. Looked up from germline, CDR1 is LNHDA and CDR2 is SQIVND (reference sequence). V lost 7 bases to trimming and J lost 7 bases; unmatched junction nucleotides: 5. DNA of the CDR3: TGTGCCAGTAAGGGACAGGGGGCGAGTGAGCAGTACTTC. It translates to CASKGQGASEQYF. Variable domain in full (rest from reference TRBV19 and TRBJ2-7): DGGITQSPKYLFRKEGQNVTLSCEQNLNHDAMYWYRQDPGQGLRLIYYSQIVNDFQKGDIAEGYSVSREKKESFPLTVTSAQKNPTAFYLCASKGQGASEQYFGPGTRLTVT.

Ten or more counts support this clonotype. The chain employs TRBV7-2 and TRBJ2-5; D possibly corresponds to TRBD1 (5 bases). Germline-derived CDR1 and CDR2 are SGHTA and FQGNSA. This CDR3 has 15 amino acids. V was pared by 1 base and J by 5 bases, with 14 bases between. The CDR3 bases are TGTGCCAGCAGCTTAGAGCAGGGAAGCGCGGAGACCCAGTACTTC. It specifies CASSLEQGSAETQYF.

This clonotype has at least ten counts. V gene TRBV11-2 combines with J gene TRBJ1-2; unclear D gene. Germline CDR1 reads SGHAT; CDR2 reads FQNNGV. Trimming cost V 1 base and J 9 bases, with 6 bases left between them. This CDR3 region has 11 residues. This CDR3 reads CASSLGGRYTF. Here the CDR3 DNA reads TGTGCCAGCAGCTTAGGAGGTCGCTACACCTTC.

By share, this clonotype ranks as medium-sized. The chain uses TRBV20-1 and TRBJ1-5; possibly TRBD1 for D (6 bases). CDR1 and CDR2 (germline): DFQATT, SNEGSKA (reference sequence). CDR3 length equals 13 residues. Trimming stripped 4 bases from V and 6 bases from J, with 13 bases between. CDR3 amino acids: CSANQGTAQPQHF. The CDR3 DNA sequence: TGCAGTGCTAATCAGGGGACCGCTCAGCCCCAGCATTTT.

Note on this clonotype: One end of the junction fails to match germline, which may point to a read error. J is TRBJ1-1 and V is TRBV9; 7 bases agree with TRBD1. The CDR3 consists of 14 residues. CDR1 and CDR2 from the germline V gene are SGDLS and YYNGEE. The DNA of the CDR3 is TGTGCCAGCAGCCCTGAAACAGGACAGGCCAACACCCGGTTT. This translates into CASSPETGQANTRF.

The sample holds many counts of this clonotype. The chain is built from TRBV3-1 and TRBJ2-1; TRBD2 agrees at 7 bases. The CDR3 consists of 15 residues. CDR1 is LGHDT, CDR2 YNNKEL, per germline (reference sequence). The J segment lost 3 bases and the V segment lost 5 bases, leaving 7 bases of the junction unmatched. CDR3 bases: TGTGCCAGCAGCTTACCCCCGGGAGGCTACAATGAGCAGTTCTTC. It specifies CASSLPPGGYNEQFF.

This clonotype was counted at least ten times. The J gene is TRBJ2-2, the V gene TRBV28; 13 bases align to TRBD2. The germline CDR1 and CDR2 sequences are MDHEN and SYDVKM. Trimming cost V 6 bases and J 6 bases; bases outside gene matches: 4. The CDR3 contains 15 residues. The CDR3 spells CASRVGLAGAGELFF. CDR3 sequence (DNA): TGTGCCAGCAGGGTAGGACTAGCGGGAGCCGGGGAGCTGTTTTTT.

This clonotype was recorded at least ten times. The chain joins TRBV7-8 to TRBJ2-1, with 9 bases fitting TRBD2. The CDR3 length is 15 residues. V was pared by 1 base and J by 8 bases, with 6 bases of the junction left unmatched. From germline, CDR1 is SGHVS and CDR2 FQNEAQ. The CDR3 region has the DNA TGTGCCAGCAGCTTAGTTGGGACTAGCCCCCATGAGCAGTTCTTC. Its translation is CASSLVGTSPHEQFF.

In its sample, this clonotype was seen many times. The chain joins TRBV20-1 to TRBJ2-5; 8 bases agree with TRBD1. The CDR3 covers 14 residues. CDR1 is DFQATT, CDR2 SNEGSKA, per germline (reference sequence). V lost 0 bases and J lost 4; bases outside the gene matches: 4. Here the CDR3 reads CSARDPGGRETQYF. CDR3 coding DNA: TGCAGTGCTAGAGATCCAGGGGGCAGAGAGACCCAGTACTTC.

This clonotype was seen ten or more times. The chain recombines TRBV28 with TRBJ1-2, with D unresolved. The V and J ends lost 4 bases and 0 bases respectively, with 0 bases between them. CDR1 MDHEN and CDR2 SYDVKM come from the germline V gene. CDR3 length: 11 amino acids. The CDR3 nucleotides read TGTGCCAGCAGTTCTAACTATGGCTACACCTTC. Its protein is CASSSNYGYTF.

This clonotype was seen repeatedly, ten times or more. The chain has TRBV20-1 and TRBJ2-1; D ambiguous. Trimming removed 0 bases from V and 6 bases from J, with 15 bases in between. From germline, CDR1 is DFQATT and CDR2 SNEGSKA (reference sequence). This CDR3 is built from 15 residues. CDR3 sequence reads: CSARDPKGSSNEQFF. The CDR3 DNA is TGCAGTGCTAGAGATCCCAAAGGGTCTTCCAATGAGCAGTTCTTC.

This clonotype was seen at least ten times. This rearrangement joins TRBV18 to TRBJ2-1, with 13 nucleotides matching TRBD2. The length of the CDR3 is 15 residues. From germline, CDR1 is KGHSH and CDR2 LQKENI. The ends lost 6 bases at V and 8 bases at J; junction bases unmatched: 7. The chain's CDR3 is CASSDGLAGAYEQFF. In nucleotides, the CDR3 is TGTGCCAGCTCGGACGGACTAGCGGGAGCGTATGAGCAGTTCTTC.

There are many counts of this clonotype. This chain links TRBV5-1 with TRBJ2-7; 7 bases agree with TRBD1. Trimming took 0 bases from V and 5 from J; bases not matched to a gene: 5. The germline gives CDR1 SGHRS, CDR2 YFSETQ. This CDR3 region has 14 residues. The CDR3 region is CASSLDRTGNEQYF. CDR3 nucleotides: TGCGCCAGCAGCTTGGATCGGACAGGTAACGAGCAGTACTTC.

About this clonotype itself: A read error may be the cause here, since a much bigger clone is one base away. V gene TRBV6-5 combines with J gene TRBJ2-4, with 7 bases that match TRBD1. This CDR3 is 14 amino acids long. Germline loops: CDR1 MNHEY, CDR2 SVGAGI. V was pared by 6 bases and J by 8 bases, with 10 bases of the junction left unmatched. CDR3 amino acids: CASRDHGTEYIQYF. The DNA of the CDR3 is TGTGCCAGCAGAGACCACGGGACAGAGTACATTCAGTACTTC.

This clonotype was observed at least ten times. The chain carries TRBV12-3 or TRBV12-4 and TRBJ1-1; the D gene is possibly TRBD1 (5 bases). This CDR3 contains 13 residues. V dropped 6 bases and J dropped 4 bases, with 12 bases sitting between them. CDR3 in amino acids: CASRFPGGTEAFF. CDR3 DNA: TGTGCCAGCAGATTCCCCGGGGGCACTGAAGCTTTCTTT.

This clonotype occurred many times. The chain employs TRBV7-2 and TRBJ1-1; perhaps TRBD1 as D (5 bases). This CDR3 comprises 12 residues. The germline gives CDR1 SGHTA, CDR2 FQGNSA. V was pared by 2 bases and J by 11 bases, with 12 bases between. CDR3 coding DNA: TGTGCCAGCAGCTTACTCGGGACGCTCGCTTTCTTT. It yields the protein CASSLLGTLAFF.

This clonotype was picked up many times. The CDR3 DNA follows: TGTGCCAGCAGTTTCCCAGGGAGCTTTGCCGGGGAGCTGTTTTTT. Protein sequence: CASSFPGSFAGELFF. V usage is TRBV12-3 or TRBV12-4 and J usage is TRBJ2-2; either TRBD1 or TRBD2 may supply D (5 bases each). The ends were cut back, 3 bases at V and 6 bases at J, with 14 bases in the middle. The CDR3 is made up of 15 amino acids.